The 20 T cell receptor beta chains in this list originate from one sample, sequenced in a study of blood T cell repertoires in COVID-19. Sequencing used immunoSEQ multiplex PCR; TCRdb keeps in-frame clones, though not all of them. The table lists approximately 250,000 clones, 86% of them singletons. Material: peripheral blood. Source of these receptors: a man aged 25-45 years who had recovered from COVID-19.

J is TRBJ1-1 and V is TRBV7-2; 7 bases agree with TRBD1. The CDR3 consists of 11 residues. CDR1 SGHTA and CDR2 FQGNSA come from the germline V gene. J was trimmed by 10 bases and V by 8 bases; bases with no gene match: 7. CDR3 nucleotides: TGTGCCAGCCGACAGGGAGGAGGAGCTTTCTTT. Amino acids: CASRQGGGAFF.

The chain joins TRBV27 to TRBJ1-1; TRBD1 aligns across 7 bases. Germline loops: CDR1 MNHEY, CDR2 SMNVEV (reference sequence). Unmatched junction bases numbered 4, after V lost 4 bases and J lost 5 bases. The CDR3 has 13 residues. Here the CDR3 DNA reads TGTGCCAGCAGTTACAGGGGTGGAACTGAAGCTTTCTTT. Protein sequence: CASSYRGGTEAFF.

In nucleotides, the CDR3 is TGTGCCAGCAGTTTTGCAGGGGCTGAAGCTTTCTTT. Amino acid sequence: CASSFAGAEAFF. The gene calls are TRBV6-5 and TRBJ1-1; D is perhaps TRBD1 (6 bases). Trimming removed 4 bases at V and 6 bases at J, with 9 bases between. Germline loops: CDR1 MNHEY, CDR2 SVGAGI. The CDR3 length is 12 residues.

The V and J genes are TRBV7-8 and TRBJ1-1; weak D call: TRBD1 (6 bases). The CDR3 runs 16 residues. The V end was cut by 1 base, the J end by 1 base, with 13 bases between. Germline V gives CDR1 SGHVS, CDR2 FQNEAQ. The CDR3 here is CASSLGRGHSNTEAFF. CDR3 nucleotide sequence: TGTGCCAGCAGCTTAGGTAGGGGACACTCGAACACTGAAGCTTTCTTT.

The chain couples TRBV7-2 to TRBJ1-5; D may be TRBD1 (6 bases). Trimming cost V 1 base and J 2 bases, with 18 bases left between them. Germline CDR1 and CDR2: SGHTA and FQGNSA. The CDR3 has 18 residues. CDR3 region: CASSLDQRGGWGNQPQHF. CDR3 DNA: TGTGCCAGCAGCTTAGATCAACGAGGGGGATGGGGCAATCAGCCCCAGCATTTT.

V usage is TRBV5-1 and J usage is TRBJ1-2, with D perhaps TRBD1 (6 bases). The germline V gene encodes CDR1 SGHRS and CDR2 YFSETQ. V was trimmed by 0 bases and J by 6 bases, leaving 9 bases between them. The length of the CDR3 is 13 residues. This CDR3 reads CASSLEGGHGYTF. The CDR3 coding sequence is TGCGCCAGCAGCTTGGAGGGGGGGCATGGCTACACCTTC.

The chain carries TRBV3-1 (or the pseudogene TRBV3-2) and TRBJ2-7; TRBD2 matches at 9 bases. This CDR3 spans 19 amino acids. Germline V CDR1 and CDR2: LGHDT, YNNKEL (reference sequence). V lost 0 bases and J lost 4; bases outside the gene matches: 16. CDR3 in DNA: TGTGCCAGCAGCCAAGATAAAGCGGGGGGAAGCGGGGCGTATTACGAGCAGTACTTC. The encoded protein is CASSQDKAGGSGAYYEQYF.

The genes are TRBV6-2 or TRBV6-3 and TRBJ2-5; 9 bases are a match to TRBD2. Germline V CDR1 and CDR2: MNHEY, SVGEGT. Trimming cost V 0 bases and J 5 bases; bases outside gene matches: 13. The CDR3 is made up of 18 amino acids. CDR3: CASSYSKGTSPPRETQYF. The CDR3 DNA reads as TGTGCCAGCAGTTACTCGAAGGGGACTAGCCCACCGCGGGAGACCCAGTACTTC.

V gene TRBV2 combines with J gene TRBJ2-7; possibly TRBD1 for D (7 bases). The CDR3 spans 16 residues. From germline, CDR1 is SNHLY and CDR2 FYNNEI. The V end lost 5 bases, the J end lost 0 bases, and 17 bases lay between the germline ends. CDR3 loop: CASSLGRGQPSYEQYF. As DNA, the CDR3 is TGTGCCAGCAGTCTGGGGCGGGGACAGCCCTCCTACGAGCAGTACTTC.

This chain links TRBV5-4 with TRBJ2-6; no definite D call. The CDR3 has 15 amino acids. The V end lost 0 bases, the J end lost 2 bases, and 6 bases lay between the germline ends. Per germline, CDR1 SGHNT and CDR2 YYREEE (reference sequence). The CDR3 nucleotides are TGTGCCAGCAGCTTGGTCCCTACTGGGGCCAACGTCCTGACTTTC. The encoded protein is CASSLVPTGANVLTF.

This chain joins TRBV19 and TRBJ1-2, with D possibly matching TRBD1 (6 bases). This CDR3 is built from 12 residues. Germline-derived CDR1 and CDR2 are LNHDA and SQIVND (reference sequence). V dropped 5 bases and J dropped 6 bases, with 10 bases sitting between them. Here the CDR3 DNA reads TGTGCCAGTAGTTTCACAGGGAATGGCTACACCTTC. It specifies CASSFTGNGYTF.

The chain carries TRBV4-1 and TRBJ2-5; the D gene is possibly TRBD1 (6 bases). Germline CDR1 and CDR2: MGHRA and YSYEKL. The V gene lost 4 bases and the J gene lost 1 base, with 22 bases spanning the gap. This CDR3 has 18 residues. The CDR3 region has the DNA TGCGCCAGCAGCCCCACTCGGGGCCTGACAGGTTCCCAAGAGACCCAGTACTTC. Translating it yields CASSPTRGLTGSQETQYF.

The V and J genes are TRBV5-1 and TRBJ1-2; perhaps TRBD1 as D (6 bases). This CDR3 is 14 amino acids long. The ends were cut back, 4 bases at V and 6 bases at J, with 16 bases in the middle. CDR1 SGHRS and CDR2 YFSETQ come from the germline V gene. The CDR3 here is CASSHTGSVDGYTF. Written as DNA, the CDR3 is TGCGCCAGCAGCCACACAGGGAGTGTAGATGGCTACACCTTC.

The genes are TRBV5-1 and TRBJ2-3, with 10 nucleotides matching TRBD2. Germline lookup yields CDR1 SGHRS and CDR2 YFSETQ. Trimming cost V 3 bases and J 0 bases; bases outside gene matches: 7. This CDR3 comprises 17 residues. CDR3 DNA sequence: TGCGCCAGCAGCTATCTTGAGCGGGGGGGAAGCACAGATACGCAGTATTTT. Translating gives CASSYLERGGSTDTQYF.

The chain links TRBV7-2 to TRBJ1-1; no clear D. CDR1 and CDR2 (germline): SGHTA, FQGNSA. The CDR3 is 14 residues long. Trimming took off 4 bases at V and 1 base at J, with 10 bases between the two ends. As DNA, the CDR3 is TGTGCCAGCAGCTATCAGACTCAGAACACTGAAGCTTTCTTT. It specifies CASSYQTQNTEAFF.

The chain recombines TRBV19 with TRBJ1-2, with 10 bases identical to TRBD1. Per the germline V gene, CDR1 is LNHDA and CDR2 is SQIVND (reference sequence). V lost 8 bases and J lost 5; bases outside the gene matches: 11. This CDR3 is built from 15 residues. The CDR3 region is CASVRDRGSWYGYTF. The CDR3 DNA follows: TGTGCCAGTGTCCGGGACAGGGGTTCGTGGTATGGCTACACCTTC.

This chain connects TRBV5-4 to TRBJ1-2, with unresolved D. The CDR3 has 16 amino acids. Trimming left V 1 base short and J 7 bases short, with 20 bases between. The germline V gene has CDR1 SGHNT and CDR2 YYREEE (reference sequence). In nucleotides, the CDR3 is TGTGCCAGCAGCTTGTTTACAGCTATGACCGGTTCTGGCTACACCTTC. Translating it yields CASSLFTAMTGSGYTF.

This chain links TRBV12-3 or TRBV12-4 with TRBJ1-6; TRBD1 is a possible D gene (5 bases). The CDR3 runs to 13 residues. V was pared by 3 bases and J by 7 bases, with 7 bases between. CDR3 nucleotide sequence: TGTGCCAGCAGTTTGGGGCGGAATTCACCCCTCCACTTT. Protein sequence: CASSLGRNSPLHF.

This rearrangement joins TRBV30 to TRBJ2-3; TRBD2 matches at 15 bases. Germline V gene data show CDR1 as GTSNPN and CDR2 as SVGIG (reference sequence). V gave up 5 bases and J gave up 10 bases; unmatched junction bases: 4. CDR3 size: 13 residues. CDR3 region: CAWWTSGGAPQYF. The CDR3 DNA follows: TGTGCCTGGTGGACTAGCGGGGGGGCTCCGCAGTATTTT.

The chain employs TRBV2 and TRBJ2-2, with TRBD2 matching over 12 bases. This CDR3 is built from 15 residues. V shed 4 bases and J 6 bases; nucleotides not matched to a gene: 3. CDR1 SNHLY and CDR2 FYNNEI come from the germline V gene. For the CDR3, the DNA is TGTGCCAGCAGTGGCCCTAGCGGGGGGGCCGGGGAGCTGTTTTTT. Its protein product is CASSGPSGGAGELFF.